The rows below give T cell receptor beta chains drawn from one sample of a study of T cell changes during pregnancy in multiple sclerosis. Repertoires were generated with immunoSEQ multiplex PCR, while TCRdb's copy carries only in-frame clones and drops some. The sample includes around 48,000 clones, about nine tenths of them seen just once. The sample here was CD4+ T cells from peripheral blood mononuclear cells, taken in the second trimester of pregnancy. These receptors all come from a female donor with multiple sclerosis, enrolled in a pregnancy study. Each CDR3 is given with its conserved first and last residue. D genes are given only for firm matches.

TRBV4-1,TRBD1,CASSPRTGTYEQYF
TRBV6-4,TRBD1,CASSGTGVDGSGANVLTF
TRBV5-4,TRBD2,CASSLAPSSGHNEQFF
TRBV28,TRBD1,CATYPQGATGELFF
TRBV9,TRBD2,CASSVGTSANTGELFF
TRBV6-1,TRBD1,CASSARQGLYEQYF
TRBV7-9,-,CASSLSLALETQYF
TRBV5-1,-,CASSPRGVVAYEQYF
TRBV5-4,TRBD2,CASSLTSGSPREQFF
TRBV9,-,CASSVEGTDTQYF
TRBV20-1,-,CSARQYEKLFF
TRBV27,TRBD2,CASSISGRMNTGELFF